This T cell receptor beta chain appears in the sequencing data of a study of T cells in Graves' hyperthyroidism and ophthalmopathy. Remarks on this clonotype: A much larger clone lies a single base off, so this may be a read error.

The CDR3 contains 16 residues. Germline V CDR1 and CDR2: LGHDT, YNNKEL (reference sequence). Amplified regions were TCR beta CDR3 sequences from RNA transcripts. HTBI primers were the set used in a first-round RT-PCR of the TCR CDR3. Each CDR3 protein gets one entry after TCRdb re-called the multiplex PCR reads with MiXCR. The table lists 370,000 or so distinct CDR3 sequences, approximately 25% of them singletons. This TCR derives from a man aged 45-65 years with Graves' hyperthyroidism. The chain combines TRBV3-1 with TRBJ1-1; maybe TRBD1 (5 bases). The sample consisted of blood. The CDR3 sequence is CASSQAQGRGRTEALF. Here the CDR3 DNA reads TGTGCCAGCAGCCAAGCTCAGGGTCGAGGTAGGACTGAAGCTCTCTTT. The variable domain in full, completed from reference TRBV3-1 and TRBJ1-1, reads DTAVSQTPKYLVTQMGNDKSIKCEQNLGHDTMYWYKQDSKKFLKIMFSYNNKELIINETVPNRFSPKSPDKAHLNLHINSLELGDSAVYFCASSQAQGRGRTEALFGQGTRLTVV.